The T cell receptor (beta chain) under discussion was sequenced for a study of PD-1 blockade in mismatch repair-deficient tumors. About the research overall: Patients had approximately 13 mismatch repair-deficient cancer types, all previously treated and progressing. General study findings and limits: Tumor-resident clones, often undetectable pretreatment in blood, expanded then contracted after pembrolizumab.

This clone was counted between two and nine times. Its antigen is still unknown. PCR or immunohistochemistry showed mismatch repair deficiency in every enrolled patient. The assay was immunoSEQ multiplex PCR, and TCRdb's table has in-frame clones only and misses some. The table has 120,000 or so clones, approximately 86% seen once. Germline CDR1 and CDR2: MRHNA and SNTAGT. J gave up 4 bases and V 4 bases, and 2 bases lay outside the gene matches. CDR3 length: 14 amino acids. The chain has TRBV6-4 and TRBJ2-3; 10 bases line up with TRBD2. The TCR was taken from an adult with mismatch repair-deficient cancer. The sequences come from peripheral blood, collected 44 weeks after starting pembrolizumab. CDR3 region: CASSAGTSADTQYF. CDR3 in DNA: TGTGCCAGCAGTGCCGGGACTAGCGCAGATACGCAGTATTTT.